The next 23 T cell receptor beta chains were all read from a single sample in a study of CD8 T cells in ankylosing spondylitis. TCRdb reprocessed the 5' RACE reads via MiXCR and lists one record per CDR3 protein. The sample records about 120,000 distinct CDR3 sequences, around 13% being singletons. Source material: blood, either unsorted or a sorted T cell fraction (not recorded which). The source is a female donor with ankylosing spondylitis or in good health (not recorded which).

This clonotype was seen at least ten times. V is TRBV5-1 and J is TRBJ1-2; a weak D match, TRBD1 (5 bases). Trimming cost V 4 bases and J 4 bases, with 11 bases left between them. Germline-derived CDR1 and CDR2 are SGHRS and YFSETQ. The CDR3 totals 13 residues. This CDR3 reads CASSHDRTYGYTF. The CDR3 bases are TGCGCCAGCAGCCACGACAGAACCTATGGCTACACCTTC.

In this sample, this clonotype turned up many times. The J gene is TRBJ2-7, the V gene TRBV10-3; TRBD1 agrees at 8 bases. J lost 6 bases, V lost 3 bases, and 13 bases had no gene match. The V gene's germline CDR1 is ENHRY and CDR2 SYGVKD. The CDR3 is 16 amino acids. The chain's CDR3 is CAISDSSGQGRSEQYF. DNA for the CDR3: TGTGCCATCAGTGATAGTTCCGGACAGGGAAGGAGCGAGCAGTACTTC.

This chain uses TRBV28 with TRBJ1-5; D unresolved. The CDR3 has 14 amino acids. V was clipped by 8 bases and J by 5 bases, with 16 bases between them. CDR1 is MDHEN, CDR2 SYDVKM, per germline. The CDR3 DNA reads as TGTGCCAGCGCTGTGGCAGCGAGGGATCAGCCCCAGCATTTT. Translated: CASAVAARDQPQHF.

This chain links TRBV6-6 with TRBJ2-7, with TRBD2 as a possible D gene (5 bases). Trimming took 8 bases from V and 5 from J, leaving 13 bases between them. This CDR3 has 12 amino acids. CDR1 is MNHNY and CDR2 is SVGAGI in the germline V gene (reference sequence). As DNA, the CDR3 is TGTGCCAGCGGGAAGAGGGCGAACGAGCAGTACTTC. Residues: CASGKRANEQYF.

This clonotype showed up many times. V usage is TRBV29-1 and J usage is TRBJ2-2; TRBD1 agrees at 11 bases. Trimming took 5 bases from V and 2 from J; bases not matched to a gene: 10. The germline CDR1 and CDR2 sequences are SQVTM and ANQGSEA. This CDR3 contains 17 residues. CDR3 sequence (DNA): TGCAGCGTTCCCGGGACAGGGGGATCCGTAAACACCGGGGAGCTGTTTTTT. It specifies CSVPGTGGSVNTGELFF.

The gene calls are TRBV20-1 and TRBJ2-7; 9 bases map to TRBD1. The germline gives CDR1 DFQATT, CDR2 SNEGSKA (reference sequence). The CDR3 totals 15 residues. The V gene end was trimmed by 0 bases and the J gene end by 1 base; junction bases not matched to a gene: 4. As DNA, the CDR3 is TGCAGTGCTAGAGACCAGACAGGGGGTTCCTACGAGCAGTACTTC. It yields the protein CSARDQTGGSYEQYF.

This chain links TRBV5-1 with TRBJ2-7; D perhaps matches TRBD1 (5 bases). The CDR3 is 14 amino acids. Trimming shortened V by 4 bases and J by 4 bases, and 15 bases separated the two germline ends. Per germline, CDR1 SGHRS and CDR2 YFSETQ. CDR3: CASSAEQVGYEQYF. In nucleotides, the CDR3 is TGCGCCAGCAGCGCGGAACAGGTGGGGTACGAGCAGTACTTC.

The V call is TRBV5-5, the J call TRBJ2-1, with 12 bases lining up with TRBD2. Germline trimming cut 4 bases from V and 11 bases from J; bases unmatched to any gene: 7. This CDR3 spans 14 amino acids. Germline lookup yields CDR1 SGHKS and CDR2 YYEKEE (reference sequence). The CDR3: CASSGRLAGAQQFF. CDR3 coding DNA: TGTGCCAGCAGCGGTAGACTAGCGGGAGCCCAGCAGTTCTTC. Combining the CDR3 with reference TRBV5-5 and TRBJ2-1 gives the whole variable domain DAGVTQSPTHLIKTRGQQVTLRCSPISGHKSVSWYQQVLGQGPQFIFQYYEKEERGRGNFPDRFSARQFPNYSSELNVNALLLGDSALYLCASSGRLAGAQQFFGPGTRLTVL.

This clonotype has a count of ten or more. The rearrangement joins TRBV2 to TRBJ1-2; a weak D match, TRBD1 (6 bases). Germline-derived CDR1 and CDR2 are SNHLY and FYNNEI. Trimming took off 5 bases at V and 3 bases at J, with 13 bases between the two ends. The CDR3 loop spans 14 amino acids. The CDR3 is CASSTQGRDYGYTF. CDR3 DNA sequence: TGTGCCAGCAGTACACAGGGCCGCGACTATGGCTACACCTTC.

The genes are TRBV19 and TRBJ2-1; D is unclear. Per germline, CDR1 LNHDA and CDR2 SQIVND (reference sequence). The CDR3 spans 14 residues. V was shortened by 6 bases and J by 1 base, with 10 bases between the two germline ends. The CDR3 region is CASSPDPSYNEQFF. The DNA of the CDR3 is TGTGCCAGTAGCCCGGACCCTTCCTACAATGAGCAGTTCTTC. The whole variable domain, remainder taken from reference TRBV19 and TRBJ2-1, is DGGITQSPKYLFRKEGQNVTLSCEQNLNHDAMYWYRQDPGQGLRLIYYSQIVNDFQKGDIAEGYSVSREKKESFPLTVTSAQKNPTAFYLCASSPDPSYNEQFFGPGTRLTVL.

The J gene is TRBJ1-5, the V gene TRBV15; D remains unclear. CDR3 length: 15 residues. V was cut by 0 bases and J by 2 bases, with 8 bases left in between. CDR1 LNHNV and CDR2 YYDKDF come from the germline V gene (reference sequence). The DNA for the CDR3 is TGTGCCACCAGCAGAGATGGAAGGGGCAATCAGCCCCAGCATTTT. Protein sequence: CATSRDGRGNQPQHF.

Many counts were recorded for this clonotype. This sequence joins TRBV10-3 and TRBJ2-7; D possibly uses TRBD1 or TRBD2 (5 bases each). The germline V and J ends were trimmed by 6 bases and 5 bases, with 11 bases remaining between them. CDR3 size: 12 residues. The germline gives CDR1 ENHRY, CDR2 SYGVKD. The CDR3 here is CAISSRGDEQYF. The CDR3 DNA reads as TGTGCCATCAGCTCTCGGGGCGACGAGCAGTACTTC.

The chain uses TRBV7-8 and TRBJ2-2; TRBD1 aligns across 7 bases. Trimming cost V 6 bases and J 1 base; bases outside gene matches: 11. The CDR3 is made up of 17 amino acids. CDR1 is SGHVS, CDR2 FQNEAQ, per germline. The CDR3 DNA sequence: TGTGCCAGCAGGTCCTCAGGGGGATCCGTGAACACCGGGGAGCTGTTTTTT. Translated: CASRSSGGSVNTGELFF. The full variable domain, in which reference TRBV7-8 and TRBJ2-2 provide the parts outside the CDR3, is GAGVSQSPRYKVAKRGQDVALRCDPISGHVSLFWYQQALGQGPEFLTYFQNEAQLDKSGLPSDRFFAERPEGSVSTLKIQRTQQEDSAVYLCASRSSGGSVNTGELFFGEGSRLTVL.

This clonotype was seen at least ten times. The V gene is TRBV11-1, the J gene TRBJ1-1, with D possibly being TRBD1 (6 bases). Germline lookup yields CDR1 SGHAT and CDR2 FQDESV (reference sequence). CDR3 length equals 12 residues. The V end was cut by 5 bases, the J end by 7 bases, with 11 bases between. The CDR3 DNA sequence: TGTGCCAGCAGCCCACAGGGAGATGAAGCTTTCTTT. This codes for CASSPQGDEAFF.

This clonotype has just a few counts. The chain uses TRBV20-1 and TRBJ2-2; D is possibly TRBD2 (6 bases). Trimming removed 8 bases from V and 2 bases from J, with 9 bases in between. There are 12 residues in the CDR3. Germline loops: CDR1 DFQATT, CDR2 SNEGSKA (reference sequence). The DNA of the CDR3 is TGCAGTTTTAGCGGAAACACCGGGGAGCTGTTTTTT. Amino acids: CSFSGNTGELFF.

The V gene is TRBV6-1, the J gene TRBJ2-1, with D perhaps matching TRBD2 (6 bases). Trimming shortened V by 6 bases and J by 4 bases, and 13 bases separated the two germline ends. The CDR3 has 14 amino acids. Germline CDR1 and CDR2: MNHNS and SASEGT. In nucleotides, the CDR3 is TGTGCCAGCAGGAAGGGACTGCCTTACAATGAGCAGTTCTTC. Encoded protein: CASRKGLPYNEQFF.

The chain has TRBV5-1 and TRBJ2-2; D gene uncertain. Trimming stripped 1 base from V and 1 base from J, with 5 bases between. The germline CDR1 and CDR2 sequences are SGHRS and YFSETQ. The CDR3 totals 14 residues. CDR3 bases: TGCGCCAGCAGCTTGTACAAGAACACCGGGGAGCTGTTTTTT. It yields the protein CASSLYKNTGELFF.

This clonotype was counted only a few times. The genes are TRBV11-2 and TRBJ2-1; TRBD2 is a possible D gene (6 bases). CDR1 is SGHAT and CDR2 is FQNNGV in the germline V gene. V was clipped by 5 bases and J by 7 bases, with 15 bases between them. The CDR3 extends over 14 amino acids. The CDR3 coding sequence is TGTGCCAGCAGCCGACTAGTGGGCCTGAATGAGCAGTTCTTC. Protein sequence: CASSRLVGLNEQFF.

CDR3 region: CSAPRGLAGGPSYNEQFF. The CDR3 DNA reads TGCAGTGCCCCTAGGGGACTAGCGGGAGGGCCGTCCTACAATGAGCAGTTCTTC. The chain is built from TRBV20-1 and TRBJ2-1, with 16 bases aligning to TRBD2. The CDR3 sequence is 18 residues long. After removal of 6 bases from V and 1 base from J, the junction contained 9 bases not matched to a gene. Germline values: CDR1 DFQATT, CDR2 SNEGSKA (reference sequence).

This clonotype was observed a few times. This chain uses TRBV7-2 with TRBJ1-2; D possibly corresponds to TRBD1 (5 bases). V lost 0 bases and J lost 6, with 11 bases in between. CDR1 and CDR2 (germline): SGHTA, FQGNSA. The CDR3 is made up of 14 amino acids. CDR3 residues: CASSLAGGTNGYTF. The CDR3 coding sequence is TGTGCCAGCAGCTTAGCGGGAGGGACGAATGGCTACACCTTC. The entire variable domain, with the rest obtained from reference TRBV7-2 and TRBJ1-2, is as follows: GAGVSQSPSNKVTEKGKDVELRCDPISGHTALYWYRQSLGQGLEFLIYFQGNSAPDKSGLPSDRFSAERTGGSVSTLTIQRTQQEDSAVYLCASSLAGGTNGYTFGSGTRLTVV.

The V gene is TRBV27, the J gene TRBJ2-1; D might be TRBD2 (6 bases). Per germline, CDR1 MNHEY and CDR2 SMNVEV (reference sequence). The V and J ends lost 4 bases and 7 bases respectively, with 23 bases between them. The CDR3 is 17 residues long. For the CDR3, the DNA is TGTGCCAGCAGTTCATATGGGACTGGGGGACCTTTTAATGAGCAGTTCTTC. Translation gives CASSSYGTGGPFNEQFF.

The CDR3 sequence is CASSLDRLDYEQYF. DNA for the CDR3: TGTGCCAGCAGCTTAGATCGGTTAGACTACGAGCAGTACTTC. This chain uses TRBV11-2 with TRBJ2-7, with D hard to call. Looked up from germline, CDR1 is SGHAT and CDR2 is FQNNGV. The CDR3 covers 14 residues. V lost 0 bases and J lost 3, with 9 bases in between.

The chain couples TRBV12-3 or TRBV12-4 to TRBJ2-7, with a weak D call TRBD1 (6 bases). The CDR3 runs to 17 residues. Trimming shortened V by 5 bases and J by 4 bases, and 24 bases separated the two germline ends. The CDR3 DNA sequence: TGTGCCAGCAGTCCGGGGCCGGCAGGACAGACAGATTACGAGCAGTACTTC. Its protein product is CASSPGPAGQTDYEQYF.